This T cell receptor (beta chain) was recovered during a study of B cell selection in AIRE deficiency. Findings and limits, study-wide: Patient Tconv cells held 25% to 35% of Treg sequences shared by healthy donors. Healthy Tconv contained roughly two fifths of shared healthy Treg sequences; only TCRbeta sequenced. AIRE-deficient Tconv and Treg repertoires matched healthy donors in TCRBV, CDR3 length, diversity.

As processed by the authors: Pooled conventional T cells gave about 11x10^4 patient and around 1.5x10^5 donor TCRbeta sequences. The method was immunoSEQ multiplex PCR; TCRdb's version includes in-frame clones alone and lacks a portion of them. The DNA gave D and trimming, while V, J and clone size come from that table. This table has some 24,000 clones, approximately 96% appearing once. V shed 2 bases, J shed 6 bases, and the junction held 5 bases outside the gene matches. Germline assignment: CDR1 SGDLS and CDR2 YYNGEE. The CDR3 runs to 15 residues. About this clone itself: Antigen specificity is unknown.

CD4+CD127+ cells were sorted as the conventional CD4 T cells. The TCR originated in a human donor in good health. The sample consisted of CD4+CD127+ conventional T cells sorted from PBMCs. The chain uses TRBV9 and TRBJ2-3; 11 bases match TRBD1. CDR3 loop: CASSVGQGVVDTQYF. The CDR3 DNA is TGTGCCAGCAGCGTGGGACAGGGGGTGGTCGATACGCAGTATTTT.